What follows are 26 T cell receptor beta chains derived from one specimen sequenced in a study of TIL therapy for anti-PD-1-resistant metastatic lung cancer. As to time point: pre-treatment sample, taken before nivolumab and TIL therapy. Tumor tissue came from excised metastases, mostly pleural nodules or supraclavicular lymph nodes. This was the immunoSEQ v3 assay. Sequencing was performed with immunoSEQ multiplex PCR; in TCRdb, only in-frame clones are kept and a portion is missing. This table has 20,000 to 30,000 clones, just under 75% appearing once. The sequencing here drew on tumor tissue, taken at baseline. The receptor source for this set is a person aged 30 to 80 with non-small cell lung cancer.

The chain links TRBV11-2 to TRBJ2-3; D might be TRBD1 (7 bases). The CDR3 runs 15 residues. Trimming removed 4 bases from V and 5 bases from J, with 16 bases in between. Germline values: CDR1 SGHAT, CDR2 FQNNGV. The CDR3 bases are TGTGCCAGCAGCTGGAGGGGGCGCGAGATAGATACGCAGTATTTT. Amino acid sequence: CASSWRGREIDTQYF. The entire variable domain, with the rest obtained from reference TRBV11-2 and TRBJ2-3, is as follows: EAGVAQSPRYKIIEKRQSVAFWCNPISGHATLYWYQQILGQGPKLLIQFQNNGVVDDSQLPKDRFSAERLKGVDSTLKIQPAKLEDSAVYLCASSWRGREIDTQYFGPGTRLTVL.

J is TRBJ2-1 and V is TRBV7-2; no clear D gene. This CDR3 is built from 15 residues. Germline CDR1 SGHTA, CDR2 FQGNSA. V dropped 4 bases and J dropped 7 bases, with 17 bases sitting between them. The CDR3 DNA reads TGTGCCAGCAGCTGGGCCGCACTAACCTCTAATGAGCAGTTCTTC. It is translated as CASSWAALTSNEQFF.

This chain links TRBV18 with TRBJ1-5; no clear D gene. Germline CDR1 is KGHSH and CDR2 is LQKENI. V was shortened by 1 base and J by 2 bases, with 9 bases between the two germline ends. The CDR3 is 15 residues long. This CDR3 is CASSPQGNGNQPQHF. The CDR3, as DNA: TGTGCCAGCTCACCACAAGGGAATGGCAATCAGCCCCAGCATTTT.

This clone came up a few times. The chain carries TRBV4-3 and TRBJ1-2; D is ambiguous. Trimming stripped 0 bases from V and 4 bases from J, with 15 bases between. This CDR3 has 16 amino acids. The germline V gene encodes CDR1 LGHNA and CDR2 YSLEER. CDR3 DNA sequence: TGCGCCAGCAGCCAAGATTATCGGGTAGTAGGCTATGGCTACACCTTC. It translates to CASSQDYRVVGYGYTF.

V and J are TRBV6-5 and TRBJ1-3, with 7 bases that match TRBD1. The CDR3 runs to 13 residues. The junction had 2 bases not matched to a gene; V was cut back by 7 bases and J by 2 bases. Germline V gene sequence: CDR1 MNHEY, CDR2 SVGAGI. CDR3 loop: CASIDRAGNTIYF. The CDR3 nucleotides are TGTGCCAGCATCGACAGGGCTGGAAACACCATATATTTT.

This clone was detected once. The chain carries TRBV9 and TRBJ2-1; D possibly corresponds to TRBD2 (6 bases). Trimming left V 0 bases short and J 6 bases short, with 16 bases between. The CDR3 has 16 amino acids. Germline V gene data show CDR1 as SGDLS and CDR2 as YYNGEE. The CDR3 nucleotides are TGTGCCAGCAGCGTAGCCCAGGGACTTCTGGGCAATGAGCAGTTCTTC. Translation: CASSVAQGLLGNEQFF.

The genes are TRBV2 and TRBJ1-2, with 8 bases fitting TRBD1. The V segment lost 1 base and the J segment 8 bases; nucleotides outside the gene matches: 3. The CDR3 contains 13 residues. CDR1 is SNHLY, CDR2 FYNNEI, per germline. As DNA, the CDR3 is TGTGCCAGCAGTGAAGAGGACAGGGTGGGCTACACCTTC. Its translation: CASSEEDRVGYTF.

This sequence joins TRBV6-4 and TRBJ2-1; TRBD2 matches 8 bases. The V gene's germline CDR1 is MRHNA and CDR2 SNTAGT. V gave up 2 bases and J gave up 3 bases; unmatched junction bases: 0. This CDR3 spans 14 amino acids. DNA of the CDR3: TGTGCCAGCAGTGACCTAGCGGGCTACAATGAGCAGTTCTTC. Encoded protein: CASSDLAGYNEQFF.

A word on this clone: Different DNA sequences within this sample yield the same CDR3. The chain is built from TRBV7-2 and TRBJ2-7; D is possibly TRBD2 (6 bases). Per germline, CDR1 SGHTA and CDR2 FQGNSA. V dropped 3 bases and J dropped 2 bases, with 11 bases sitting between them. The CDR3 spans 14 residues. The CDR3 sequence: CASSFSGGAYEQYF. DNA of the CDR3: TGTGCCAGCAGCTTTAGCGGAGGGGCCTACGAGCAGTACTTC.

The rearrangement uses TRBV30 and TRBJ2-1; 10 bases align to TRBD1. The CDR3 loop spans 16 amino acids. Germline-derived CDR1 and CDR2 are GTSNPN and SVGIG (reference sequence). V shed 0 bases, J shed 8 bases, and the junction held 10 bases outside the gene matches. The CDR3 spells CAWSVEGTGANDEQFF. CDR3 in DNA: TGTGCCTGGAGTGTAGAGGGGACAGGGGCCAACGATGAGCAGTTCTTC. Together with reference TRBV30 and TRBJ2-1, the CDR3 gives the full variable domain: SQTIHQWPATLVQPVGSPLSLECTVEGTSNPNLYWYRQAAGRGLQLLFYSVGIGQISSEVPQNLSASRPQDRQFILSSKKLLLSDSGFYLCAWSVEGTGANDEQFFGPGTRLTVL.

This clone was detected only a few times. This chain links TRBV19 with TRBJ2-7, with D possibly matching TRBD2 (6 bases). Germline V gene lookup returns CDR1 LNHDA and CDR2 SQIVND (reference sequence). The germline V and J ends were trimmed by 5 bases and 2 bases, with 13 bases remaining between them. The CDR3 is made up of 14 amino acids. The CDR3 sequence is CASSWREGAYEQYF. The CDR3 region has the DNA TGTGCCAGTAGTTGGAGGGAAGGGGCCTACGAGCAGTACTTC.

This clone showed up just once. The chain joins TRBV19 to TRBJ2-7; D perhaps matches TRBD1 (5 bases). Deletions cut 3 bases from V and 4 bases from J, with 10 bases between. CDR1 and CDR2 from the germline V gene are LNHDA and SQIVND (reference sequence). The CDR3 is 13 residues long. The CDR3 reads CASSMQGKYEQYF. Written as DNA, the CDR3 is TGTGCCAGTAGTATGCAGGGAAAGTACGAGCAGTACTTC.

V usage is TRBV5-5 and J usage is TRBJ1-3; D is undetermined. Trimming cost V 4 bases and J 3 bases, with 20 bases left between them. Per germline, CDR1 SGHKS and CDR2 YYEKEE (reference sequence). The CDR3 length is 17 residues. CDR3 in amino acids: CASSLEFSLGNGNTIYF. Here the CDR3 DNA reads TGTGCCAGCAGCCTGGAGTTCTCGTTGGGGAATGGAAACACCATATATTTT.

CDR3 sequence reads: CASSGGTGPYEQYF. CDR3 coding DNA: TGTGCCAGCAGCGGGGGGACAGGGCCCTACGAGCAGTACTTC. The V gene is TRBV7-2, the J gene TRBJ2-7; TRBD1 matches at 9 bases. CDR1 and CDR2 (germline): SGHTA, FQGNSA. V was pared by 5 bases and J by 2 bases, with 4 bases of the junction left unmatched. The CDR3 totals 14 residues.

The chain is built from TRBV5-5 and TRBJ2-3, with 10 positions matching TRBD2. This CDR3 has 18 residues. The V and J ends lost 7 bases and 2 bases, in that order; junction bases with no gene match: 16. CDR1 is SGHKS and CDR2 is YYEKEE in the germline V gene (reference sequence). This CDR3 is CASSLSSGGAVFTDTQYF. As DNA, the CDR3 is TGTGCCAGCTCCCTTTCGAGCGGGGGGGCGGTTTTCACAGATACGCAGTATTTT.

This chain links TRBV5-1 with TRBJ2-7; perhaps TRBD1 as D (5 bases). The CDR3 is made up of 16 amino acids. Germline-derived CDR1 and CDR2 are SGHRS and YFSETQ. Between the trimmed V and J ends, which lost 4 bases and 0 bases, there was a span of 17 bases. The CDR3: CASSESDTYSSYEQYF. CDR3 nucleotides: TGCGCCAGCAGCGAGTCGGACACTTATAGCTCCTACGAGCAGTACTTC.

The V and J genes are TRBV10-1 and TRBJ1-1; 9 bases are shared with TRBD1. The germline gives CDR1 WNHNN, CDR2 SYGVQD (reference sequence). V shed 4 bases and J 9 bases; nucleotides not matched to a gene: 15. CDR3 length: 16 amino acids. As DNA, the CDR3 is TGCGCCAGCAGTGTGAGGAGGACAGGGGACGCGTTACAAGCTTTCTTT. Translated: CASSVRRTGDALQAFF.

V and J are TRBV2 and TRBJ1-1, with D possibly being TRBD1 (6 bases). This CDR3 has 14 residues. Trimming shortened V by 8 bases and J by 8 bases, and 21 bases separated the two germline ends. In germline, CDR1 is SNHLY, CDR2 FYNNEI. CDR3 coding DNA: TGTGCCAGCGCCGAAGGGGCAGGGGCCAGGGAAGCTTTCTTT. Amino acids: CASAEGAGAREAFF.

CDR3 protein: CASRLTYGYTF. CDR3 DNA: TGTGCCAGCAGGTTGACCTATGGCTACACCTTC. The gene calls are TRBV5-8 and TRBJ1-2; D is ambiguous. V was trimmed by 5 bases and J by 4 bases, leaving 6 bases between them. Germline V gene data show CDR1 as SGHTS and CDR2 as YDEGEE. The CDR3 runs to 11 residues.

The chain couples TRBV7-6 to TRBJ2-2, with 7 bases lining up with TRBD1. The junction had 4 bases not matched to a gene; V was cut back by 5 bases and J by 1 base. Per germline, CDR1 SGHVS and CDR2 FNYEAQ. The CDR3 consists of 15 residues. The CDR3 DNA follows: TGTGCCAGCAGCCTAAGACAGGGGAACACCGGGGAGCTGTTTTTT. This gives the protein CASSLRQGNTGELFF.

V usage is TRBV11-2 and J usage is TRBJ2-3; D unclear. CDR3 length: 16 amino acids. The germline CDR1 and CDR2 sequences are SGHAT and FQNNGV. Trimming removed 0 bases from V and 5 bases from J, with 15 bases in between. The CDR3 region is CASSLDIGVSGDTQYF. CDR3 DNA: TGTGCCAGCAGCTTAGATATCGGTGTTTCGGGAGATACGCAGTATTTT.

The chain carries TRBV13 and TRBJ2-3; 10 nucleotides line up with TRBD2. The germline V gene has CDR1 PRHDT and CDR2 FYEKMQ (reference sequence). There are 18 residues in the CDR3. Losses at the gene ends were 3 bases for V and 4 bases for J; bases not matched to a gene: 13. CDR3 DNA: TGTGCCAGCAGCTTGAGAGCTAGCGGGGGCAGATGGGCAGATACGCAGTATTTT. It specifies CASSLRASGGRWADTQYF.

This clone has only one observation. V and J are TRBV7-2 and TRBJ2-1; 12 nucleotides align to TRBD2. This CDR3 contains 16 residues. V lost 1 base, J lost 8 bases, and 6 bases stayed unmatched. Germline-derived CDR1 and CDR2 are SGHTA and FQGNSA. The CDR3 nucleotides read TGTGCCAGCAGCTTAGTTCTAGCGGGGGGGCCAGATGAGCAGTTCTTC. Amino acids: CASSLVLAGGPDEQFF.

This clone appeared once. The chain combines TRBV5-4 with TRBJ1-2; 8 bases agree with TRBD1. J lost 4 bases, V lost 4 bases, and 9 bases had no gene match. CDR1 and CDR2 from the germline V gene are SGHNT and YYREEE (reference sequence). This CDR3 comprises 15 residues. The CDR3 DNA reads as TGTGCCAGCAGCACCGGACAGGGATCCCCCTATGGCTACACCTTC. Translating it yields CASSTGQGSPYGYTF.

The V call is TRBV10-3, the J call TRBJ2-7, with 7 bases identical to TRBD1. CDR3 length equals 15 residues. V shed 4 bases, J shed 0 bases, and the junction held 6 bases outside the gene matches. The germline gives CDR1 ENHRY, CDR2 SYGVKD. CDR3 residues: CAISAPGQSSYEQYF. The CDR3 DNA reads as TGTGCCATCAGTGCACCGGGACAGAGCTCCTACGAGCAGTACTTC.

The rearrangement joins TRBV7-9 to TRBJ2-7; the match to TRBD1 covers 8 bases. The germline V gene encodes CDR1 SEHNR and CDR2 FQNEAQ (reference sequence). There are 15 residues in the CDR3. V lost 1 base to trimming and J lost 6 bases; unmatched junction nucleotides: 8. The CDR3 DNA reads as TGTGCCAGCAGCTTAGGTCGCAGGGGGCGCATCGAGCAGTACTTC. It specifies CASSLGRRGRIEQYF.